This is a list of T cell receptor beta chains from one sample in a study of immune evolution from preneoplasia to lung adenocarcinoma. Method: immunoSEQ multiplex PCR; TCRdb's copy keeps in-frame clones and lacks some. The table lists several thousand clones, nearly 90% of them singletons. Sequenced: FFPE invasive lung adenocarcinoma tissue. The receptors were gathered from a person aged 70 to 85 with invasive lung adenocarcinoma. The CDR3 runs from the conserved cysteine through the conserved F or W. A D gene is named only where the DNA matches it firmly. Size is omitted from some rows. Given values are once, few, many or a class for expanded clones.

d_call clone_size j_call v_call cdr3_nt cdr3_aa
TRBD1 NA TRBJ1-4 TRBV5-1 TGCGCCAGCAGCGAATCCGGGACAGTTAATGAAAAACTGTTTTTT CASSESGTVNEKLFF
TRBD2 once TRBJ2-5 TRBV9 TGTGCCAGCAGCGTAGGGGTCGGGAGGGCGGCAGAGACCCAGTACTTC CASSVGVGRAAETQYF
TRBD2 few TRBJ2-7 TRBV6-5 TGTGCCAGCAGTTTCACCGGGACTAGCGGGTACGAGCAGTACTTC CASSFTGTSGYEQYF
NA NA TRBJ2-7 TRBV7-9 TGTGCCAGCAGCCAGGTCGGACAGAGGGACTACGAGCAGTACTTC CASSQVGQRDYEQYF
NA once TRBJ1-2 TRBV5-8 TGTGCCAGCAGCTTGGGGCAAGGGGATGGCTACACCTTC CASSLGQGDGYTF
TRBD2 NA TRBJ2-3 TRBV27 TGTGCCAGCAGTTGGACTAGCGGGAACACAGATACGCAGTATTTT CASSWTSGNTDTQYF
NA NA TRBJ2-2 TRBV21-1 TGTGCCAGCAGCAAAGACTATCCCCCCGGGGAGCTGTTTTTT CASSKDYPPGELFF
NA NA TRBJ1-4 TRBV2 TGTGCCAGCAGTGTGCTGGGGGGCTCTAATGAAAAACTGTTTTTT CASSVLGGSNEKLFF
TRBD1 NA TRBJ1-1 TRBV7-2 TGTGCCAGCAGCCACAGGGGGCAGAGGGGTCGAGCTTTCTTT CASSHRGQRGRAFF
TRBD2 NA TRBJ2-3 TRBV5-8 TGTGCCAGCAGCTTGAGCGGGGTTGGGGATACGCAGTATTTT CASSLSGVGDTQYF
TRBD2 NA TRBJ2-3 TRBV27 TGTGCCAGCAGACTAGCGAACACAGATACGCAGTATTTT CASRLANTDTQYF
NA NA TRBJ2-3 TRBV13 TGTGCCAGCAGCGCCAGGACCGCGGGAAATACGCAGTATTTT CASSARTAGNTQYF
TRBD1 once TRBJ1-2 TRBV4-1 TGCGCCAGCAGCCCTTTGCCGGGACAGAACTATGGCTACACCTTC CASSPLPGQNYGYTF
NA once TRBJ1-1 TRBV28 TGTGCCAGCAGTTTATCGGGCGGAGGATTATCCAACACTGAAGCTTTCTTT CASSLSGGGLSNTEAFF